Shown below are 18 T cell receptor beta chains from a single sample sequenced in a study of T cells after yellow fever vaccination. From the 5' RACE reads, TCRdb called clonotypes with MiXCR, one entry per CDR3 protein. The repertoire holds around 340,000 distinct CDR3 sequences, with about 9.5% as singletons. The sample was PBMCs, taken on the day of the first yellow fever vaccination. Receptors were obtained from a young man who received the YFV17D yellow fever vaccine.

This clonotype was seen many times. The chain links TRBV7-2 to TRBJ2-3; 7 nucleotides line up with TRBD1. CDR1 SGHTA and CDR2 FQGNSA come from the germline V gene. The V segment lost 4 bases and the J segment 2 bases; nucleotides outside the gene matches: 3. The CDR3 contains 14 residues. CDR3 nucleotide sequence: TGTGCCAGCAGCTGGGACAGATTCACAGATACGCAGTATTTT. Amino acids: CASSWDRFTDTQYF.

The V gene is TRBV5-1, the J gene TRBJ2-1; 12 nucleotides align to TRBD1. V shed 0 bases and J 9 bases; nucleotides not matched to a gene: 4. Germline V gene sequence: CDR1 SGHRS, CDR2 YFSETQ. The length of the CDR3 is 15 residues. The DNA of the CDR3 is TGCGCCAGCAGCTTGGCGGGACAGGGGGCTGGTGAGCAGTTCTTC. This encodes CASSLAGQGAGEQFF.

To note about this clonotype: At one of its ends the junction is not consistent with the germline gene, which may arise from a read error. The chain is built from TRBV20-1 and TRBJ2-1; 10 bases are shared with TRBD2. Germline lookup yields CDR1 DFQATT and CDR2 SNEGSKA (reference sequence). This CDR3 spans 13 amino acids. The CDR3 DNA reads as TGCAGTGCTTTAGCGGGGGGACCCAATGACCAGTTCTTC. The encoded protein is CSALAGGPNDQFF.

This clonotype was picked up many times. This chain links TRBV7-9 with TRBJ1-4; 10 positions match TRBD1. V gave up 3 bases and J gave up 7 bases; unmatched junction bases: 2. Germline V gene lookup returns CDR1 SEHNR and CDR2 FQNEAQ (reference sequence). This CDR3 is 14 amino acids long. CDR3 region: CASSFGQGGEKLFF. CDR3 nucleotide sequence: TGTGCCAGCAGCTTCGGACAGGGGGGTGAAAAACTGTTTTTT.

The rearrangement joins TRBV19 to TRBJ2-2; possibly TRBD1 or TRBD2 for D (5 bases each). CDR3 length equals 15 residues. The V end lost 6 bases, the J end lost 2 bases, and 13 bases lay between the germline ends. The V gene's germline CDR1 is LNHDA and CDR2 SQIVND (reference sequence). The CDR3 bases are TGTGCCAGTAGGCCGGGACCTATAAACACCGGGGAGCTGTTTTTT. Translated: CASRPGPINTGELFF.

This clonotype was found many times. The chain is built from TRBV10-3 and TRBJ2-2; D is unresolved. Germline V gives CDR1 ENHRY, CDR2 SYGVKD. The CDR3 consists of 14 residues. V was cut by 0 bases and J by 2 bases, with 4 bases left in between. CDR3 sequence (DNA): TGTGCCATCAGTGAGTCGAGCAACACCGGGGAGCTGTTTTTT. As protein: CAISESSNTGELFF.

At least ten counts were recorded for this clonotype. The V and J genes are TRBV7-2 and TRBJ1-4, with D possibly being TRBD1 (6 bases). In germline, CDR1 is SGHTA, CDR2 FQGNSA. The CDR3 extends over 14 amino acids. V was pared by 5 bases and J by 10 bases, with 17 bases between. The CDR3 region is CASSPRGGAGKLFF. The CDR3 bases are TGTGCCAGCAGCCCTCGGGGGGGGGCCGGAAAACTGTTTTTT.

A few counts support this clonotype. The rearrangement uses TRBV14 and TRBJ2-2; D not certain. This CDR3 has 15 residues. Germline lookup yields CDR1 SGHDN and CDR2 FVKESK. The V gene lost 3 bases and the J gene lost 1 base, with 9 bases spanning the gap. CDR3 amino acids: CASSQEWENTGELFF. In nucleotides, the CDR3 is TGTGCCAGCAGCCAGGAATGGGAGAACACCGGGGAGCTGTTTTTT.

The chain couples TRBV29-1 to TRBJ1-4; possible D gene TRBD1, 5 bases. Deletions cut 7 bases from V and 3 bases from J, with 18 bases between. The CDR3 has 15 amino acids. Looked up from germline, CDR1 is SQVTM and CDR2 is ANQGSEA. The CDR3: CSAAGGGAPNEKLFF. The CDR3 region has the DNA TGCAGCGCCGCCGGGGGGGGAGCCCCTAATGAAAAACTGTTTTTT.

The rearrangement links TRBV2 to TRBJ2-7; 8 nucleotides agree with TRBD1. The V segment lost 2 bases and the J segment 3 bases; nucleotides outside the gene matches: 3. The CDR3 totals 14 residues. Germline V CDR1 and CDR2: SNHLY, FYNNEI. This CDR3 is CASSEQGADYEQYF. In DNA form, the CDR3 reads TGTGCCAGCAGTGAACAGGGGGCGGACTACGAGCAGTACTTC.

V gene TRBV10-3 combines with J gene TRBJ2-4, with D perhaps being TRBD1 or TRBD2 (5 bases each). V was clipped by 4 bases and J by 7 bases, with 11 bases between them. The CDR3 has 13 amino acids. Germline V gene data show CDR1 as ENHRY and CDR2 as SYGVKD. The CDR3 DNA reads TGTGCCATCAGTGCGGGACCGGGGAACATTCAGTACTTC. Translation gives CAISAGPGNIQYF.

The CDR3 reads CASSLGGERGYTF. The CDR3 nucleotides are TGCGCCAGCAGCTTGGGTGGGGAGAGAGGCTACACCTTC. The chain has TRBV5-1 and TRBJ1-2; unclear D gene. CDR1 and CDR2 from the germline V gene are SGHRS and YFSETQ. The CDR3 totals 13 residues. Trimming took 0 bases from V and 8 from J, leaving 11 bases between them.

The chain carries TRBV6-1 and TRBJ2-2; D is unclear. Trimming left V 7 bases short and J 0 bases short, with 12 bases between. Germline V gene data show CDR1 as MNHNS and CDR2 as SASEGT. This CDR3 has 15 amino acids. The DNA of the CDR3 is TGTGCCAGCACCTTAAATTACGCGAACACCGGGGAGCTGTTTTTT. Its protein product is CASTLNYANTGELFF.

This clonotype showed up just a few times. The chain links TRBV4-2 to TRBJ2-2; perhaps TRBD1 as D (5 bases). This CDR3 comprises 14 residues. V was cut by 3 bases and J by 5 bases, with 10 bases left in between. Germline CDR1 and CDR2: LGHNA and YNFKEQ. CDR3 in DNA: TGTGCCAGCAGCCATCTTAAGGGGACCGGGGAGCTGTTTTTT. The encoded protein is CASSHLKGTGELFF.

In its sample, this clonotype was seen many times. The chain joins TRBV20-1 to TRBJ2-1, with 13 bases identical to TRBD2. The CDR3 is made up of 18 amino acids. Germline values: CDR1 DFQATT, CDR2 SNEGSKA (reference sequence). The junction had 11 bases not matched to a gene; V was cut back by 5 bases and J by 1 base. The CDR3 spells CSALSPGTSGASYNEQFF. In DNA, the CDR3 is TGCAGTGCTCTATCCCCCGGGACTAGCGGGGCGTCCTACAATGAGCAGTTCTTC.

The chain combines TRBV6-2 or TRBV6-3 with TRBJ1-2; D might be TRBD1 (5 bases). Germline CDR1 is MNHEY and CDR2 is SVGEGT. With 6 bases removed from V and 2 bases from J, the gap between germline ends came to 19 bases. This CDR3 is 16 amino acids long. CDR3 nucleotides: TGTGCCAGCAGCCTTTCTGTTAGGGGCGAGAACTATGGCTACACCTTC. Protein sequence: CASSLSVRGENYGYTF.

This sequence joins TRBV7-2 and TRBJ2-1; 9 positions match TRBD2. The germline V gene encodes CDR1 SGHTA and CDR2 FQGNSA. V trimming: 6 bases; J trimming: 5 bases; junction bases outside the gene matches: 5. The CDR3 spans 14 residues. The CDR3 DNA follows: TGTGCCAGCAGGCGGGGGGGCAACGACAATGAGCAGTTCTTC. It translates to CASRRGGNDNEQFF.

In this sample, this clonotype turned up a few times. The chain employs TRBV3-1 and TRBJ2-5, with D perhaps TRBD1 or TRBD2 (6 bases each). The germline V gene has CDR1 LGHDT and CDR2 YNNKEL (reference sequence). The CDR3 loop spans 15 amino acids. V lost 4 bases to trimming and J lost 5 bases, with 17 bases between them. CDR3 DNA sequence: TGTGCCAGCAGCCGAGGCTCCCTAGGGGGGGAGACCCAGTACTTC. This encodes CASSRGSLGGETQYF.